Given below is one T cell receptor (beta chain) in context. The antigen remains unidentified. Compared with germline, one end of the junction differs, possibly owing to a read error. Clones were read by immunoSEQ multiplex PCR, and TCRdb kept only the in-frame ones, dropping some. The data contain under 75,000 clones, 90% to 96% of them seen just once; the ten biggest clones take up 0.95% to 1.5%. These data originate in a study of cytomegalovirus exposure and HLA in healthy donors. Study observations and caveats: According to the study, roughly 160 TCR beta chains were cytomegalovirus-associated. Subsequent analysis found a tendency for first-cohort TCR clusters to co-occur within the 90 to 150 validation repertoires. Cytomegalovirus status was reportedly diagnosed by the classifier with high sensitivity and specificity.

This CDR3 spans 9 amino acids. Germline V gene sequence: CDR1 SGHVS, CDR2 FNYEAQ. This chain connects TRBV7-6 to TRBJ2-3; a weak D match, TRBD2 (7 bases). Sequenced input: PBMCs. The TCR comes from a woman aged 18-29 years in good health and CMV-seronegative. Written as DNA, the CDR3 is TGTGGCAGCAGCCCGGGGGGCCGATTT. It encodes CGSSPGGRF. The entire variable domain, with the rest obtained from reference TRBV7-6 and TRBJ2-3, is as follows: GAGVSQSPRYKVTKRGQDVALRCDPISGHVSLYWYRQALGQGPEFLTYFNYEAQQDKSGLPNDRFSAERPEGSISTLTIQRTEQRDSAMYRCGSSPGGRFGPGTRLTVL.